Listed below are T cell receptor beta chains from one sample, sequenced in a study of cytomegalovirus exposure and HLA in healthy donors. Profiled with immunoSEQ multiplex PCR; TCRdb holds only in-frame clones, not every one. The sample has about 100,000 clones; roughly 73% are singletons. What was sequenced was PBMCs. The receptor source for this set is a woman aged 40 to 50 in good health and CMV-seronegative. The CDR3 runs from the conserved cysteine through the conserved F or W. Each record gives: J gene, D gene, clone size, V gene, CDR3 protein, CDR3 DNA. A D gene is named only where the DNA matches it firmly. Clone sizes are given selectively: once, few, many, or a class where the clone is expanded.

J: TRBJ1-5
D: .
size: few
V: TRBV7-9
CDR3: CASSPGMVDSNQPQHF
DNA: TGTGCCAGCAGCCCCGGGATGGTCGATAGCAATCAGCCCCAGCATTTT

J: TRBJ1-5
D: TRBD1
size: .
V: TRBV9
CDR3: CASSATGRHQPQHF
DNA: TGTGCCAGCAGCGCGACAGGGCGGCATCAGCCCCAGCATTTT

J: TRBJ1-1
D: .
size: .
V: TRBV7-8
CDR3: CASSPRTANTEAFF
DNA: TGTGCCAGCAGCCCCCGGACAGCGAACACTGAAGCTTTCTTT

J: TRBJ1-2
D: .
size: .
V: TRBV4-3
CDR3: CASSQDPGEGYGYTF
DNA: TGCGCCAGCAGCCAAGATCCAGGGGAGGGCTATGGCTACACCTTC

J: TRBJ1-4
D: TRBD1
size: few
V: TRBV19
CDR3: CATRQGWEKLFF
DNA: TGTGCCACTCGACAGGGCTGGGAAAAACTGTTTTTT

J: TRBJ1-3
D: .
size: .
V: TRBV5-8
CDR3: CASSTGPGNTIYF
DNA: TGTGCCAGCAGCACAGGGCCGGGAAACACCATATATTTT

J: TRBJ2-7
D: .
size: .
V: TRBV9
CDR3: CASSVDPGSYEQYF
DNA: TGTGCCAGCAGCGTAGACCCGGGCTCCTACGAGCAGTACTTC

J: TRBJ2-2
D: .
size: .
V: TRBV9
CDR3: CASSQAARTGELFF
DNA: TGTGCCAGCAGCCAAGCAGCGCGTACCGGGGAGCTGTTTTTT

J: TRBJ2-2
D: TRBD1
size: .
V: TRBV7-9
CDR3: CSSSLEAGGRSGELFF
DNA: TGTTCCAGCAGCTTAGAGGCAGGGGGCCGGTCCGGGGAGCTGTTTTTT

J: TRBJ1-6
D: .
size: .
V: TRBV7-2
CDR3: CASSSDRNSPLHF
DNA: TGTGCCAGCAGCTCAGACAGGAATTCACCCCTCCACTTT

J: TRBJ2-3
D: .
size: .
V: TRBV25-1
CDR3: CASSEGGDSTDTQYF
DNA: TGTGCCAGCAGTGAGGGCGGGGATAGCACAGATACGCAGTATTTT

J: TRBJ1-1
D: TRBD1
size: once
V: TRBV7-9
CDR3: CASSPGTGGRGTEAFF
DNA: TGTGCCAGCAGCCCCGGGACAGGGGGCCGGGGGACTGAAGCTTTCTTT

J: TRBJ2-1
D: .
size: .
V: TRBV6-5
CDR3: CASRVGSYNEQFF
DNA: TGTGCCAGCAGGGTCGGGTCCTACAATGAGCAGTTCTTC

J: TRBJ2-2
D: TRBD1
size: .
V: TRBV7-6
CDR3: CASSHALGTGDPSTGELFF
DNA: TGTGCCAGCAGCCATGCACTCGGGACAGGCGACCCGAGCACCGGGGAGCTGTTTTTT

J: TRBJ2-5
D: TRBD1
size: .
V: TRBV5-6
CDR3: CASSSTGPQETQYF
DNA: TGTGCCAGCAGCTCGACAGGGCCACAAGAGACCCAGTACTTC

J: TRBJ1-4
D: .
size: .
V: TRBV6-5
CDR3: CASSGGVATNEKLFF
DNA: TGTGCCAGCAGTGGGGGGGTTGCAACTAATGAAAAACTGTTTTTT

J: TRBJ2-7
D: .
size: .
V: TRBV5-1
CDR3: CASSLVAGQSSYEQYF
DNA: TGCGCCAGCAGCTTGGTGGCGGGACAGAGCTCCTACGAGCAGTACTTC

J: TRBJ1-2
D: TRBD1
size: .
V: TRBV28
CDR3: CASGPQGAYGGYTF
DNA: TGTGCCAGCGGACCACAGGGGGCGTACGGTGGCTACACCTTC

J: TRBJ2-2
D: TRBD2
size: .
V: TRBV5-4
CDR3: CASSLGGLNTGELFF
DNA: TGTGCCAGCAGCTTGGGGGGACTAAACACCGGGGAGCTGTTTTTT

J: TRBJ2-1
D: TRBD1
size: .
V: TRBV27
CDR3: CASSLGGTGNEQFF
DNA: TGTGCCAGCAGTTTAGGAGGGACAGGCAATGAGCAGTTCTTC

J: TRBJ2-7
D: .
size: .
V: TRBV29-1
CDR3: CSVVSGYYEQYF
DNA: TGCAGCGTTGTATCGGGATACTACGAGCAGTACTTC

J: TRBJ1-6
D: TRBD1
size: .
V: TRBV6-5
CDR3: CASNQGGTSDSPLHF
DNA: TGTGCCAGCAACCAGGGGGGAACCTCTGATTCACCCCTCCACTTT

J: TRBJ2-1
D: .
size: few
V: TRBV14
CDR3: CASSQDLFPYNEQFF
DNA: TGTGCCAGCAGCCAGGACTTGTTCCCTTACAATGAGCAGTTCTTC

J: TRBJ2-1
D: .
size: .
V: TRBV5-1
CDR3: CASSASGPPPQDEQFF
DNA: TGCGCCAGCAGCGCCTCAGGGCCACCCCCCCAGGATGAGCAGTTCTTC

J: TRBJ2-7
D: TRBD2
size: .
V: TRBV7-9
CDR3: CASSPRPGLAGGGYEQYF
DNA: TGTGCCAGCAGCCCGCGCCCGGGACTAGCGGGGGGAGGTTACGAGCAGTACTTC

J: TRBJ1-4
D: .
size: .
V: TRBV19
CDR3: CASSMGSVREKLFF
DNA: TGTGCCAGTAGTATGGGGAGCGTTAGAGAAAAACTGTTTTTT

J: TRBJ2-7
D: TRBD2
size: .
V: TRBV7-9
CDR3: CATSGGADSYEQYF
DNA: TGTGCCACTAGCGGGGGCGCCGACTCCTACGAGCAGTACTTC

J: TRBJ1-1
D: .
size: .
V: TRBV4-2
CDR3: CASSQDRVGETEAFF
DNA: TGTGCCAGCAGCCAAGATCGAGTGGGAGAGACTGAAGCTTTCTTT

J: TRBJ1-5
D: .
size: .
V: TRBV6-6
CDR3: CASSYPESNQPQHF
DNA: TGTGCCAGCAGTTACCCGGAGAGCAATCAGCCCCAGCATTTT